Listed below are T cell receptor beta chains from one sample, sequenced in a study of cytomegalovirus exposure and HLA in healthy donors. Repertoires were generated with immunoSEQ multiplex PCR, while TCRdb's copy carries only in-frame clones and drops some. Of 65,000 to 90,000 clones listed, approximately 80% are singletons. Sequencing input: PBMCs. Receptor source: a man aged 35-49 years in good health and CMV-seronegative. CDR3s include the opening cysteine and the closing phenylalanine or tryptophan. The order of the fields is CDR3 DNA, CDR3 protein, J gene, clone size, V gene, D gene. D genes are given only for firm matches. For some rows the clone size is stated as once, few or many, or as a class when expanded; others skip it.

DNA: TGTGCCAGCAGCACGTACAGGGGCTCTGGAAACACCATATATTTT
CDR3: CASSTYRGSGNTIYF
J: TRBJ1-3
size: .
V: TRBV7-8
D: TRBD1

DNA: TGTGCCAGCAGTGCCGGAGGAGGGGGCTACGAGCAGTACTTC
CDR3: CASSAGGGGYEQYF
J: TRBJ2-7
size: .
V: TRBV27
D: .

DNA: TGTGCCACCAGCAGGGGAGCAGGGGGACAGCAGATCAATTCACCCCTCCACTTT
CDR3: CATSRGAGGQQINSPLHF
J: TRBJ1-6
size: .
V: TRBV15
D: TRBD1

DNA: TGTGCCAGTAGTAGGGGGGGGACTACGCAGTATTTT
CDR3: CASSRGGTTQYF
J: TRBJ2-3
size: .
V: TRBV19
D: TRBD2

DNA: TGTGCCAGCAGCGTAGAACCAGGTCCCGGGACTAGCGGGGGCCAAACGTTCTTC
CDR3: CASSVEPGPGTSGGQTFF
J: TRBJ2-1
size: few
V: TRBV9
D: TRBD2

DNA: TGCGCCAGCAGTAAAAAACTGGGACAGTTGAACACTGAAGCTTTCTTT
CDR3: CASSKKLGQLNTEAFF
J: TRBJ1-1
size: .
V: TRBV23-1
D: TRBD1

DNA: TGTGCCAGCAGCCCGGGACTGGCCGGGGAGCTGTTTTTT
CDR3: CASSPGLAGELFF
J: TRBJ2-2
size: few
V: TRBV14
D: .

DNA: TGTGCCAGCAGTTACTCTGCGGGGGCCACTCAAGAGACCCAGTACTTC
CDR3: CASSYSAGATQETQYF
J: TRBJ2-5
size: .
V: TRBV6-6
D: .

DNA: TGTGCCAGCAGCTGGTTGAGGGCAGCAACTAATGAAAAACTGTTTTTT
CDR3: CASSWLRAATNEKLFF
J: TRBJ1-4
size: .
V: TRBV5-8
D: .

DNA: TGTGCCAGTAGTATCCCCGCTTCTGGGAGGACTTTCTTT
CDR3: CASSIPASGRTFF
J: TRBJ1-1
size: .
V: TRBV19
D: .

DNA: TGTGCCACCAGCACAGCCCCGGCCGGGACTAGTAGATACGAGCAGTACTTC
CDR3: CATSTAPAGTSRYEQYF
J: TRBJ2-7
size: .
V: TRBV15
D: TRBD2

DNA: TGTGCCAGCAGCCAGGCTGACAGTTGGGGGCCTGAAGCTTTCTTT
CDR3: CASSQADSWGPEAFF
J: TRBJ1-1
size: .
V: TRBV4-2
D: .

DNA: TGTGCCAGCAGATTTGGGGCGGGGCGGGGGAGGTACGAGCAGTACTTC
CDR3: CASRFGAGRGRYEQYF
J: TRBJ2-7
size: .
V: TRBV5-5
D: TRBD2

DNA: TGTGCCAGCAGTTCGGACCGGGACAGGGCTTGGAGGATGGTGGCTTTCTTT
CDR3: CASSSDRDRAWRMVAFF
J: TRBJ1-1
size: few
V: TRBV5-8
D: TRBD1

DNA: TGTGCCACCAGTCTGACAAGGTCCTACGAGCAGTACTTC
CDR3: CATSLTRSYEQYF
J: TRBJ2-7
size: .
V: TRBV15
D: .

DNA: TGTGCCAGCAGTGAAATAACAGGGAAGGGCAATCAGCCCCAGCATTTT
CDR3: CASSEITGKGNQPQHF
J: TRBJ1-5
size: .
V: TRBV6-1
D: .

DNA: TGTGCCAGCAGTGAGAGGGCCTCAGATACGCAGTATTTT
CDR3: CASSERASDTQYF
J: TRBJ2-3
size: few
V: TRBV6-4
D: .

DNA: TGTGCCAGCAGCCGCCCAAGGGAGGATACGCAGTATTTT
CDR3: CASSRPREDTQYF
J: TRBJ2-3
size: .
V: TRBV14
D: .

DNA: TGCGCCAGCAGCCATTTACAGGGGGCGGGTACGGGCTATGGCTACACCTTC
CDR3: CASSHLQGAGTGYGYTF
J: TRBJ1-2
size: .
V: TRBV4-3
D: TRBD1

DNA: TGCGCCAGCAGCCAATTCCCGACTAGCGGGGGGGCGTGGGAGCAGTTCTTC
CDR3: CASSQFPTSGGAWEQFF
J: TRBJ2-1
size: .
V: TRBV4-1
D: TRBD2

DNA: TGTGCCAGCAGCCCTCGGGCTAGCGTATCTTATACCGGCACAGATACGCAGTATTTT
CDR3: CASSPRASVSYTGTDTQYF
J: TRBJ2-3
size: .
V: TRBV5-8
D: .

DNA: TGTGCCAGCAGTCCGCGGGGCAGGGGGAACTATGGCTACACCTTC
CDR3: CASSPRGRGNYGYTF
J: TRBJ1-2
size: .
V: TRBV28
D: TRBD1

DNA: TGTGCCACCAGCAGGGCACAGGAAAACTATGGCTACACCTTC
CDR3: CATSRAQENYGYTF
J: TRBJ1-2
size: .
V: TRBV15
D: .

DNA: TGTGCCAGTAGACCGACAGGGGGCTTCAGTATAGGGAATCAGCCCCAGCATTTT
CDR3: CASRPTGGFSIGNQPQHF
J: TRBJ1-5
size: .
V: TRBV19
D: TRBD1

DNA: TGTGCCTGGAGCGGTAGCACAGATACGCAGTATTTT
CDR3: CAWSGSTDTQYF
J: TRBJ2-3
size: .
V: TRBV30
D: .

DNA: TGTGCCAGCAGCTCCCGAGATCCGGGACTAGCGGGGGGCAGGAGCTCCTACGAGCAGTACTTC
CDR3: CASSSRDPGLAGGRSSYEQYF
J: TRBJ2-7
size: .
V: TRBV13
D: TRBD2

DNA: TGTGCCAGCAGCTTAGGCCAGGCCTATGGCTACACCTTC
CDR3: CASSLGQAYGYTF
J: TRBJ1-2
size: .
V: TRBV11-2
D: .

DNA: TGTGCTTTCCACGGGGGGGGATGGGAGACCCAGTACTTC
CDR3: CAFHGGGWETQYF
J: TRBJ2-5
size: .
V: TRBV30
D: TRBD2

DNA: TGTGCCAGCAGCTTAGGGTTTGGGACAGGAGACACTGAAGCTTTCTTT
CDR3: CASSLGFGTGDTEAFF
J: TRBJ1-1
size: .
V: TRBV7-6
D: TRBD1

DNA: TGTGCCATCAGACGCGGAGGTCAGAATCTTTCTGGGGCCAACGTCCTGACTTTC
CDR3: CAIRRGGQNLSGANVLTF
J: TRBJ2-6
size: .
V: TRBV10-3
D: .

DNA: TGTGCCAGCAGCGTAGACGGCAGGGGGCACGCCAAAAACATTCAGTACTTC
CDR3: CASSVDGRGHAKNIQYF
J: TRBJ2-4
size: .
V: TRBV9
D: TRBD1

DNA: TGCGCCAGCAGCCAAGATCGAGGGGGTGTTGGAAACACCATATATTTT
CDR3: CASSQDRGGVGNTIYF
J: TRBJ1-3
size: .
V: TRBV4-1
D: .

DNA: TGTGCCAGCAGCTTGGACAGGATGAACGGCTACACCTTC
CDR3: CASSLDRMNGYTF
J: TRBJ1-2
size: .
V: TRBV5-6
D: .

DNA: TGTGCCAGCAGCCCTAATGCAGGGAGGATGAATGAAAAACTGTTTTTT
CDR3: CASSPNAGRMNEKLFF
J: TRBJ1-4
size: .
V: TRBV7-9
D: .

DNA: TGCGCCAGCAGCCTGACCCCGGACAGAACCTACGAGCAGTACTTC
CDR3: CASSLTPDRTYEQYF
J: TRBJ2-7
size: .
V: TRBV5-1
D: .

DNA: TGTGCCAGCAGTCCTTCTTCAGGTTTAAGAGGAAACACCATATATTTT
CDR3: CASSPSSGLRGNTIYF
J: TRBJ1-3
size: .
V: TRBV7-2
D: .

DNA: TGTGCCAGTAGTCCCGGACAGGGGAATTCACCCCTCCACTTT
CDR3: CASSPGQGNSPLHF
J: TRBJ1-6
size: .
V: TRBV19
D: TRBD1

DNA: TGTGCCAGCAGTGAAACCGGGGACAGGTACAATGAGCAGTTCTTC
CDR3: CASSETGDRYNEQFF
J: TRBJ2-1
size: .
V: TRBV6-1
D: TRBD1

DNA: TGTGCCAGCAGCTTAGGGGGGCAGCAGGGGACCCAGTACTTC
CDR3: CASSLGGQQGTQYF
J: TRBJ2-5
size: .
V: TRBV7-9
D: .

DNA: TGTGCCAGCAGCTCCCCCTCGGAGGGTGAGCAGTTCTTC
CDR3: CASSSPSEGEQFF
J: TRBJ2-1
size: .
V: TRBV9
D: .

DNA: TGTGCCAGCAGCCCCAAAGAGACCCAGTACTTC
CDR3: CASSPKETQYF
J: TRBJ2-5
size: .
V: TRBV2
D: .

DNA: TGTGCCAGCAGTTTTTTGGAGGGTACCGGGGAGCTGTTTTTT
CDR3: CASSFLEGTGELFF
J: TRBJ2-2
size: .
V: TRBV27
D: .

DNA: TGTGCCAGCAGCTTAGAACGGGATCCACACCTTGAAGCTTTCTTT
CDR3: CASSLERDPHLEAFF
J: TRBJ1-1
size: .
V: TRBV7-9
D: .

DNA: TGTGCCTGGAGCCCACGTCCACCCGGGCAGCCCCAGCATTTT
CDR3: CAWSPRPPGQPQHF
J: TRBJ1-5
size: .
V: TRBV30
D: .

DNA: TGTGCCAGCAGCCAGGGGACCTACGAGCAGTACTTC
CDR3: CASSQGTYEQYF
J: TRBJ2-7
size: .
V: TRBV5-6
D: .

DNA: TGTGCCAGCAAGGGGAGGACTAGCGGGGGGAGAGGCACCGGGGAGCTGTTTTTT
CDR3: CASKGRTSGGRGTGELFF
J: TRBJ2-2
size: .
V: TRBV2
D: TRBD2

DNA: TGCAGCGCCGGTTGGGCCATGGGTGAAGCTTTCTTT
CDR3: CSAGWAMGEAFF
J: TRBJ1-1
size: few
V: TRBV29-1
D: .

DNA: TGTGCCAGCAGCCCCGACAGTGACACCGGGGAGCTGTTTTTT
CDR3: CASSPDSDTGELFF
J: TRBJ2-2
size: .
V: TRBV6-5
D: .

DNA: TGTGCCAGCAGCTTGCGGGTCATTAGCTATGGCTACACCTTC
CDR3: CASSLRVISYGYTF
J: TRBJ1-2
size: .
V: TRBV5-6
D: .

DNA: TGTGCCAGCAGCCTCAGGGGGCTGGAAGAGACCCAGTACTTC
CDR3: CASSLRGLEETQYF
J: TRBJ2-5
size: .
V: TRBV7-2
D: TRBD1

DNA: TGTGCCAGCAGTGAGTTCGTTACTTTTGGGAACACCGGGGAGCTGTTTTTT
CDR3: CASSEFVTFGNTGELFF
J: TRBJ2-2
size: .
V: TRBV2
D: .

DNA: TGTGCCAGTAAATGGGGAGAAATGGTGAACACTGAAGCTTTCTTT
CDR3: CASKWGEMVNTEAFF
J: TRBJ1-1
size: .
V: TRBV6-1
D: .

DNA: TGCGCCAGCACGACAGGGGCGAACACCGGGGAGCTGTTTTTT
CDR3: CASTTGANTGELFF
J: TRBJ2-2
size: .
V: TRBV5-1
D: TRBD1

DNA: TGCAGCGTTATGGGAGCTGAAGCTTTCTTT
CDR3: CSVMGAEAFF
J: TRBJ1-1
size: .
V: TRBV29-1
D: .